Listed below are T cell receptor beta chains from one sample, sequenced in a study of neurological immune-mediated disorders. Via MiXCR, TCRdb re-called the 5' RACE reads, giving one row per CDR3 protein. The table includes tens of thousands of distinct CDR3 sequences, about 3.2% detected once. Source material: PBMCs. The receptors shown here come from a woman aged 55-69 years with multiple sclerosis. Both conserved end residues are part of each CDR3. The D gene is left open where the match is weak. The listing skips clone size in some rows; elsewhere it reads once, few, many or a size class.

TRBV27,many,.,TRBJ1-1,CASSITLNTEAFF,TGTGCCAGCAGTATAACCTTAAACACTGAAGCTTTCTTT
TRBV19,.,.,TRBJ1-1,CASSIRGMNTEAFF,TGTGCCAGTAGTATACGGGGGATGAACACTGAAGCTTTCTTT
TRBV6-5,many,.,TRBJ2-2,CASSQGWGTTNTGELFF,TGTGCCAGCAGCCAGGGGTGGGGGACAACGAACACCGGGGAGCTGTTTTTT
TRBV7-9,many,.,TRBJ2-1,CASSPSARATKSSYNEQFF,TGTGCCAGCAGCCCCTCGGCTCGTGCGACAAAGAGCTCCTACAATGAGCAGTTCTTC
TRBV5-1,many,.,TRBJ1-6,CASSLVERRPVLGNSPLHF,TGCGCCAGCAGCTTGGTGGAGCGGCGCCCCGTCCTGGGTAATTCACCCCTCCACTTT
TRBV20-1,.,TRBD1,TRBJ2-1,CSAGTGLYNEQFF,TGCAGTGCAGGGACAGGGTTATACAATGAGCAGTTCTTC
TRBV20-1,many,TRBD1,TRBJ2-3,CSANRGRLSADTQYF,TGCAGTGCTAACAGGGGGCGTTTGTCAGCAGATACGCAGTATTTT
TRBV20-1,many,.,TRBJ1-5,CSARSGGGQPQHF,TGCAGTGCTAGGAGCGGGGGCGGGCAGCCCCAGCATTTT
TRBV5-1,many,.,TRBJ1-4,CASSLLGNEKLFF,TGCGCCAGCAGCTTGCTGGGGAATGAAAAACTGTTTTTT
TRBV29-1,many,.,TRBJ2-5,CSVEGGQQETQYF,TGCAGCGTTGAGGGGGGACAGCAAGAGACCCAGTACTTC
TRBV3-1,many,TRBD2,TRBJ2-5,CASSHPGDAGGMGSETQYF,TGTGCCAGCAGCCATCCCGGCGACGCGGGGGGGATGGGATCAGAGACCCAGTACTTC
TRBV5-1,.,TRBD1,TRBJ2-7,CASSMDRGYEQYF,TGCGCCAGCAGTATGGACAGGGGGTACGAGCAGTACTTC
TRBV5-1,many,TRBD1,TRBJ2-6,CASSPSTGGGSGANVLTF,TGCGCCAGCAGCCCCTCAACAGGGGGCGGATCTGGGGCCAACGTCCTGACTTTC
TRBV20-1,many,TRBD2,TRBJ2-1,CSASSLAGGYNEQFF,TGCAGTGCTAGTTCACTAGCGGGGGGCTACAATGAGCAGTTCTTC
TRBV6-1,many,.,TRBJ2-5,CASSETWTQYF,TGTGCCAGCAGTGAAACTTGGACCCAGTACTTC
TRBV19,.,TRBD1,TRBJ2-1,CASSGGQGAFNEQFF,TGTGCCAGTAGTGGGGGACAGGGGGCTTTCAATGAGCAGTTCTTC
TRBV5-1,many,.,TRBJ1-4,CASSLFGGVGEKLFF,TGCGCCAGCAGCTTGTTTGGAGGGGTGGGTGAAAAACTGTTTTTT
TRBV5-1,many,.,TRBJ1-2,CASSEDRLPALLYGYTF,TGCGCCAGCAGCGAGGACAGATTACCTGCCCTCCTCTATGGCTACACCTTC
TRBV5-1,many,TRBD2,TRBJ2-3,CASSLRGLPTDTQYF,TGCGCCAGCAGCCTCCGGGGACTACCCACAGATACGCAGTATTTT
TRBV20-1,many,.,TRBJ1-2,CSASPTSQLSPYGYTF,TGCAGTGCCTCCCCGACATCCCAACTGTCCCCCTATGGCTACACCTTC
TRBV3-1,many,TRBD2,TRBJ2-2,CASSFFGGANTGELFF,TGTGCCAGCAGCTTTTTTGGGGGGGCGAACACCGGGGAGCTGTTTTTT
TRBV20-1,many,.,TRBJ2-3,CSAPGVYSTDTQYF,TGCAGTGCTCCCGGGGTCTATTCCACAGATACGCAGTATTTT
TRBV7-6,many,TRBD2,TRBJ2-5,CASSLAPGGGETQYF,TGTGCCAGCAGCTTAGCGCCGGGAGGTGGGGAGACCCAGTACTTC
TRBV7-2,many,.,TRBJ1-6,CASSSGGTNNSPLHF,TGTGCCAGCAGCAGCGGCGGGACAAATAATTCACCCCTCCACTTT
TRBV20-1,.,TRBD1,TRBJ2-4,CSATFPGQRGIQYF,TGCAGTGCCACCTTCCCGGGACAGAGGGGCATTCAGTACTTC
TRBV20-1,.,.,TRBJ2-3,CSAAYGVDTQYF,TGCAGTGCCGCCTATGGGGTGGATACGCAGTATTTT
TRBV20-1,many,.,TRBJ2-1,CSARYIGSSYNEQFF,TGCAGTGCTAGATATATAGGGAGCTCCTACAATGAGCAGTTCTTC
TRBV5-1,many,TRBD1,TRBJ1-2,CASSFGTGGDGYTF,TGCGCCAGCAGCTTTGGGACAGGGGGCGATGGCTACACCTTC
TRBV15,many,.,TRBJ1-1,CATSRPDIYLNTEAFF,TGTGCCACCAGCAGACCGGACATCTACCTGAACACTGAAGCTTTCTTT
TRBV5-1,many,TRBD2,TRBJ2-7,CASSPGLTYEQYF,TGCGCCAGCAGCCCGGGACTAACCTACGAGCAGTACTTC
TRBV29-1,many,TRBD2,TRBJ2-1,CSVEPSGGGYNEQFF,TGCAGCGTTGAACCAAGCGGGGGGGGCTACAATGAGCAGTTCTTC
TRBV12-3/TRBV12-4,many,TRBD1,TRBJ2-5,CASRSTGVETQYF,TGTGCCAGCAGATCCACAGGGGTTGAGACCCAGTACTTC
TRBV20-1,many,.,TRBJ1-3,CSARFGGQSSGNTIYF,TGCAGTGCTAGGTTTGGGGGGCAGAGCTCTGGAAACACCATATATTTT
TRBV20-1,many,TRBD1,TRBJ2-7,CSVEGQGNTYEQYF,TGCAGTGTTGAAGGACAGGGCAACACCTACGAGCAGTACTTC
TRBV5-5,many,.,TRBJ2-1,CASSLDGDSYNEQFF,TGTGCCAGCAGCTTGGACGGGGACTCCTACAATGAGCAGTTCTTC
TRBV7-9,many,.,TRBJ1-2,CASSLGPGYTF,TGTGCCAGCAGCTTAGGTCCCGGCTACACCTTC
TRBV20-1,many,.,TRBJ1-6,CSAREGSSYNSPLHF,TGCAGTGCTAGAGAGGGCAGCTCCTATAATTCACCCCTCCACTTT
TRBV12-3/TRBV12-4,many,.,TRBJ2-6,CASSLAEGRGANVLTF,TGTGCCAGCAGTTTAGCGGAGGGAAGGGGGGCCAACGTCCTGACTTTC
TRBV20-1,many,.,TRBJ1-3,CSARDQKDPTSGNTIYF,TGCAGTGCTAGAGATCAAAAGGACCCAACATCTGGAAACACCATATATTTT
TRBV9,many,TRBD1,TRBJ1-5,CASSPRGVDQPQHF,TGTGCCAGCAGCCCCAGGGGGGTGGATCAGCCCCAGCATTTT
TRBV7-2,many,TRBD2,TRBJ2-3,CASSLGLVGWDTQYF,TGTGCCAGCAGCCTCGGACTAGTCGGTTGGGATACGCAGTATTTT
TRBV5-1,many,TRBD2,TRBJ2-3,CASSRTSGADTQYF,TGCGCCAGCAGCAGGACTAGCGGGGCGGATACGCAGTATTTT
TRBV5-1,many,.,TRBJ1-1,CASSPPGAEAFF,TGCGCCAGCAGCCCACCAGGGGCTGAAGCTTTCTTT
TRBV29-1,many,.,TRBJ2-2,CSVETDTGELFF,TGCAGCGTTGAGACGGACACCGGGGAGCTGTTTTTT
TRBV20-1,many,TRBD2,TRBJ2-1,CSARRGGGNEQFF,TGCAGTGCTAGGCGGGGGGGAGGTAATGAGCAGTTCTTC
TRBV20-1,many,TRBD1,TRBJ1-6,CSAPGQGNSPLHF,TGCAGTGCGCCGGGACAGGGGAATTCACCCCTCCACTTT
TRBV29-1,many,TRBD2,TRBJ2-7,CSVVGAGDEQYF,TGCAGCGTTGTAGGAGCGGGGGACGAGCAGTACTTC
TRBV7-2,many,.,TRBJ1-3,CASSYTGDSGNTIYF,TGTGCCAGCAGCTATACAGGAGACTCTGGAAACACCATATATTTT
TRBV7-9,many,TRBD1,TRBJ2-1,CASSFYPQGAGEQFF,TGTGCCAGCAGCTTCTATCCGCAGGGGGCAGGGGAGCAGTTCTTC
TRBV6-5,many,.,TRBJ1-5,CASRMRSVNQPQHF,TGTGCCAGCAGGATGCGGTCCGTCAACCAGCCCCAGCATTTT
TRBV20-1,many,TRBD1,TRBJ2-7,CSASPGTGDSYEQYF,TGCAGTGCTAGCCCTGGGACAGGGGACTCCTACGAGCAGTACTTC
TRBV7-2,many,.,TRBJ1-6,CASSPRGAPLHF,TGTGCCAGCAGCCCGAGGGGAGCACCCCTCCACTTT
TRBV10-2,medium-sized,TRBD1,TRBJ1-2,CASSDRVNYGYTF,TGCGCCAGCTCGGACAGGGTTAACTATGGCTACACCTTC
TRBV11-2,many,TRBD1,TRBJ2-1,CASCETGGVNEQFF,TGTGCCAGCTGTGAGACAGGGGGAGTGAATGAGCAGTTCTTC
TRBV3-1,many,.,TRBJ2-1,CASSQGASLEQFF,TGTGCCAGCAGCCAGGGGGCTTCTTTGGAGCAGTTCTTC
TRBV7-2,many,TRBD1,TRBJ2-7,CASSLDRGVSYEQYF,TGTGCCAGCAGCTTAGACAGGGGAGTCTCCTACGAGCAGTACTTC
TRBV7-7,many,.,TRBJ2-7,CASSLGTTSTYEQYF,TGTGCCAGCAGCTTAGGGACTACTTCAACCTACGAGCAGTACTTC
TRBV6-5,many,.,TRBJ1-3,CATRHPYSGNTIYF,TGTGCCACCCGACATCCTTACTCTGGAAACACCATATATTTT
TRBV20-1,many,TRBD1,TRBJ2-7,CSARPGQGYEQYF,TGCAGTGCTAGACCGGGACAGGGCTACGAGCAGTACTTC